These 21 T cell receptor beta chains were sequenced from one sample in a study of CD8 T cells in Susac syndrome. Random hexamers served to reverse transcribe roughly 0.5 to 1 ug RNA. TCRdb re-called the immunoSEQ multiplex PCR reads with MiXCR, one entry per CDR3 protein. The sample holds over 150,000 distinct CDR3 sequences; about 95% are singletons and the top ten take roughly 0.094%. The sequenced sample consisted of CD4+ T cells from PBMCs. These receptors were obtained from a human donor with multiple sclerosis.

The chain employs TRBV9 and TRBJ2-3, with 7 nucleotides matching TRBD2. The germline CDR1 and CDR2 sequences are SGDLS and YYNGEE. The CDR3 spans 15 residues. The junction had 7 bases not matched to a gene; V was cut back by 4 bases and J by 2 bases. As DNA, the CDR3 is TGTGCCAGCAGCCCCCGGGAGGACCCCACAGATACGCAGTATTTT. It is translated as CASSPREDPTDTQYF.

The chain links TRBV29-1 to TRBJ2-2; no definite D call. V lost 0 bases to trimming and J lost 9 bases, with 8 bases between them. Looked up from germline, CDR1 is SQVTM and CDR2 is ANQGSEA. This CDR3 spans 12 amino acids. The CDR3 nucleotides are TGCAGCGTTGAAGATCTAAGGAGGGAGCTGTTTTTT. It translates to CSVEDLRRELFF.

The CDR3 coding sequence is TGTGCCAGCAGCCAAGATGCGGCTAGCGGGTACGAGCAGTACTTC. Encoded protein: CASSQDAASGYEQYF. The chain carries TRBV3-1 and TRBJ2-7; 8 bases align to TRBD2. CDR3 length equals 15 residues. The germline V gene encodes CDR1 LGHDT and CDR2 YNNKEL (reference sequence). V shed 0 bases and J 4 bases; nucleotides not matched to a gene: 5.

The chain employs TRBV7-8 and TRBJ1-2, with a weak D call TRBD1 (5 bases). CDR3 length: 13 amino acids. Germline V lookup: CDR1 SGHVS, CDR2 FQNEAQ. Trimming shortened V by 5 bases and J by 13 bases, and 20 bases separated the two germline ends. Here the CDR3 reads CASSITPTREGTF. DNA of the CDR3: TGTGCCAGCAGCATCACCCCGACCAGGGAGGGCACCTTC.

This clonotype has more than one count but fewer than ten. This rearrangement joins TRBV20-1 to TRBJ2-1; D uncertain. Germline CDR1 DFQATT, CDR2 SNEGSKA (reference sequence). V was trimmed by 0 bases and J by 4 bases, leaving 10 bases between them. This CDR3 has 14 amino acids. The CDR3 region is CSARDPRTYNEQFF. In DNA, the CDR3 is TGCAGTGCTAGAGATCCTCGGACGTACAATGAGCAGTTCTTC.

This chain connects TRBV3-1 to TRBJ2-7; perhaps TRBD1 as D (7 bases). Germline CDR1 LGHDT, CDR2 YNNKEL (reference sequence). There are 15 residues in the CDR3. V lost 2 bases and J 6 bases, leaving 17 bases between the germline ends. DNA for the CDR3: TGTGCCAGCAGCCAACAGACAGGGAGGATCGTCGAGCAGTACTTC. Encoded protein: CASSQQTGRIVEQYF.

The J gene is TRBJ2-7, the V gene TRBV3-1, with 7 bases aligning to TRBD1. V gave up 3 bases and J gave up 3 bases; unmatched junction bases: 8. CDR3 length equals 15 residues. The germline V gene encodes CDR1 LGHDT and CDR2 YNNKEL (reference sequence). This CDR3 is CASSHRQGMRYEQYF. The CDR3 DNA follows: TGTGCCAGCAGCCACCGACAGGGAATGCGCTACGAGCAGTACTTC.

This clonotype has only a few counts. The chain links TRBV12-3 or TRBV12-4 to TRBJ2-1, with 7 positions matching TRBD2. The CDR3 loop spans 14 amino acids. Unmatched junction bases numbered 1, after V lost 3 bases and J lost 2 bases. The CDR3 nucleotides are TGTGCCAGCAGTTTGGGAGGGGCCTACAATGAGCAGTTCTTC. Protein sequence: CASSLGGAYNEQFF.

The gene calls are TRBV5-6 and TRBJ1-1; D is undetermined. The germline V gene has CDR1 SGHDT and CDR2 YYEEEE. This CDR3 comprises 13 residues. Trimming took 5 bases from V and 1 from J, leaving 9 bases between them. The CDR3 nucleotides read TGTGCCAGCAGGTGGAGAGGGAACACTGAAGCTTTCTTT. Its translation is CASRWRGNTEAFF.

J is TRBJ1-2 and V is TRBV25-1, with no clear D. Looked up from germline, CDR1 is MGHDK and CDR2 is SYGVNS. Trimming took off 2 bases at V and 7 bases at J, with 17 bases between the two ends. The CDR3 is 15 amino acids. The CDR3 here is CASSERSDAFGGYTF. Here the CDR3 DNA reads TGTGCCAGCAGTGAACGGTCGGACGCCTTCGGTGGCTACACCTTC.

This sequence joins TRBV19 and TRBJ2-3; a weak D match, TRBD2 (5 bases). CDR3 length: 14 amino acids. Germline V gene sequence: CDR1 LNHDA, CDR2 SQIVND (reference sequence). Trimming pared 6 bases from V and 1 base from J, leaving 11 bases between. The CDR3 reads CASRREKGTDTQYF. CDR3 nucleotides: TGTGCCAGTAGAAGGGAGAAAGGCACAGATACGCAGTATTTT.

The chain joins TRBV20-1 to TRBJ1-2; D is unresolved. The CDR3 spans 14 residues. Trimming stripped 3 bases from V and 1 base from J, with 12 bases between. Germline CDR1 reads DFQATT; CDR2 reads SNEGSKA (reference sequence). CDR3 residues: CSARLVSNNYGYTF. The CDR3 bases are TGCAGTGCTAGGTTGGTCAGCAATAACTATGGCTACACCTTC.

CDR3 coding DNA: TGTGCCGGAGTTGCAAATTTAGCGGGAGAATTCTACGAGCAGTACTTC. It yields the protein CAGVANLAGEFYEQYF. The genes are TRBV6-2 or TRBV6-3 and TRBJ2-7; 9 bases fit TRBD2. Losses at the gene ends were 11 bases for V and 3 bases for J; bases not matched to a gene: 17. This CDR3 contains 16 residues. CDR1 and CDR2 (germline): MNHEY, SVGEGT.

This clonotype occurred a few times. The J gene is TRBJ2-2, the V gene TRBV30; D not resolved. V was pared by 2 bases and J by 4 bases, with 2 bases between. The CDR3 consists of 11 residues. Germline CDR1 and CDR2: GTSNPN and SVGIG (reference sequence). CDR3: CAWSPTGELFF. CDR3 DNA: TGTGCCTGGAGTCCCACCGGGGAGCTGTTTTTT.

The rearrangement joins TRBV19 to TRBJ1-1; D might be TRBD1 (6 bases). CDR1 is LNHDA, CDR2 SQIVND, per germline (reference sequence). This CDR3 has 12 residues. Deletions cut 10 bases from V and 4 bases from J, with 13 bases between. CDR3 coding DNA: TGTGCCACAGCAGGGGATCGCACTGAAGCTTTCTTT. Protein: CATAGDRTEAFF.

The CDR3 coding sequence is TGTGCCAGCAGCGTAGACGGCGGAAGTAATGAGCAGTTCTTC. Its translation is CASSVDGGSNEQFF. The chain carries TRBV9 and TRBJ2-1, with unresolved D. V lost 0 bases, J lost 7 bases, and 11 bases lay in between. Looked up from germline, CDR1 is SGDLS and CDR2 is YYNGEE. CDR3 size: 14 residues.

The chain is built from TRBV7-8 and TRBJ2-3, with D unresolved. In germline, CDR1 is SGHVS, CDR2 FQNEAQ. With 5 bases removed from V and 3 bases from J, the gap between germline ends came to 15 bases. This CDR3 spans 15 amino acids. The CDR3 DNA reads TGTGCCAGCAGCACCGGGCTTGAGGTAACAGATACGCAGTATTTT. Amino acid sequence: CASSTGLEVTDTQYF.

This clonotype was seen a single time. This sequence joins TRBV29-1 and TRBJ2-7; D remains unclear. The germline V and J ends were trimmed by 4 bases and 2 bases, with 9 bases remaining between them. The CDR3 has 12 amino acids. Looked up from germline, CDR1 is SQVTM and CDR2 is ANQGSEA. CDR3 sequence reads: CSVVSQAYEQYF. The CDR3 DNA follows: TGCAGCGTTGTGTCCCAAGCCTACGAGCAGTACTTC.

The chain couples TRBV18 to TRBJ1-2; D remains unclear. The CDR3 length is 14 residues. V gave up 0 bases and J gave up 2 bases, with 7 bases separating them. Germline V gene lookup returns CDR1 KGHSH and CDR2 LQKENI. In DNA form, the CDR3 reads TGTGCCAGCTCACCACCAGGAGGCAACTATGGCTACACCTTC. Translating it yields CASSPPGGNYGYTF.

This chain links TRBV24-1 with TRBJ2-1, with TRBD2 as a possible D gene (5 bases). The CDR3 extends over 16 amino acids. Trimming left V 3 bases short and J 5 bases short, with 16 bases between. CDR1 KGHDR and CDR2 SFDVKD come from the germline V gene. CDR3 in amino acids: CATSDGLRRGHNEQFF. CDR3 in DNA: TGTGCCACCAGTGATGGACTTCGTAGAGGTCACAATGAGCAGTTCTTC.

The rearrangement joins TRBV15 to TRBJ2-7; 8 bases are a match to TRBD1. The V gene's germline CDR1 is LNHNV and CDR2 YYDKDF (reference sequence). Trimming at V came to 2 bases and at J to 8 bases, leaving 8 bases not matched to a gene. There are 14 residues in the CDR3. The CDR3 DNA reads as TGTGCCACCAGCAGACAGGGGGCATCGTGGCAGCAGTACTTC. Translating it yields CATSRQGASWQQYF.